One and the same sample provided the 10 T cell receptor beta chains below, sequenced in a study of shared clonotypes between healthy human individuals. The repertoire was sequenced with immunoSEQ multiplex PCR; TCRdb's copy has only in-frame clones and lacks some. The sample includes 730,000 or so clones, about two thirds of them seen just once. Sequencing was done on a sample of memory CD4+ T cells sorted from blood. Noted subset: CD45RA-negative fraction. The origin of the receptors is a woman aged 25 to 45 in good health.

The chain combines TRBV19 with TRBJ1-1; TRBD1 is a possible D gene (6 bases). Germline V gene lookup returns CDR1 LNHDA and CDR2 SQIVND (reference sequence). This CDR3 contains 13 residues. Deletions cut 3 bases from V and 6 bases from J, with 11 bases between. Written as DNA, the CDR3 is TGTGCCAGTAGTATTTGGGGGGGCGCTGAAGCTTTCTTT. Translated, it gives CASSIWGGAEAFF.

The chain employs TRBV10-2 and TRBJ2-5; possibly TRBD2 for D (8 bases). Germline-derived CDR1 and CDR2 are WSHSY and SAAADI. Trimming removed 8 bases at V and 5 bases at J, with 18 bases between. The CDR3 extends over 14 amino acids. CDR3 loop: CASRLAGQRETQYF. The CDR3 nucleotides read TGCGCCAGCCGGTTAGCGGGACAGCGGGAGACCCAGTACTTC.

The V gene is TRBV2, the J gene TRBJ1-2, with 9 bases lining up with TRBD1. Germline V gene sequence: CDR1 SNHLY, CDR2 FYNNEI. This CDR3 has 13 residues. V was clipped by 6 bases and J by 5 bases; unmatched bases: 4. The CDR3 is CASRPGTGYGYTF. The CDR3 DNA reads as TGTGCCAGCAGACCCGGGACAGGGTATGGCTACACCTTC.

This chain links TRBV11-2 with TRBJ1-1; 9 bases agree with TRBD1. CDR3 length: 16 residues. Germline values: CDR1 SGHAT, CDR2 FQNNGV. Unmatched junction bases numbered 6, after V lost 1 base and J lost 3 bases. The CDR3 protein is CASSLGSTGGYTEAFF. The CDR3 DNA reads TGTGCCAGCAGCTTAGGGTCGACAGGGGGTTACACTGAAGCTTTCTTT.

The chain links TRBV28 to TRBJ2-3; 15 bases line up with TRBD2. The junction had 9 bases not matched to a gene; V was cut back by 5 bases and J by 6 bases. Looked up from germline, CDR1 is MDHEN and CDR2 is SYDVKM. The CDR3 length is 17 residues. CDR3: CASSPRGLAGGGDTQYF. The DNA of the CDR3 is TGTGCCAGCAGTCCCCGGGGACTAGCGGGAGGCGGGGATACGCAGTATTTT.

Turning to this clone: The sample carries other DNA sequences with the same CDR3. The V and J genes are TRBV7-2 and TRBJ2-7; a possible D gene is TRBD2 (6 bases). V lost 5 bases, J lost 7 bases, and 15 bases lay in between. The CDR3 has 13 amino acids. Germline V lookup: CDR1 SGHTA, CDR2 FQGNSA. The DNA for the CDR3 is TGTGCCAGCAGCCCCCAGGTGGGAGGAGAGCAGTACTTC. Protein sequence: CASSPQVGGEQYF.

The CDR3 DNA follows: TGTGCCAGCTCACCACAGTCCATGGGGCACACTGAAGCTTTCTTT. Protein sequence: CASSPQSMGHTEAFF. V and J are TRBV18 and TRBJ1-1; D is possibly TRBD1 (5 bases). Germline-derived CDR1 and CDR2 are KGHSH and LQKENI. V shed 1 base and J shed 3 bases, with 12 bases lying between them. The CDR3 contains 15 residues.

V gene TRBV10-1 combines with J gene TRBJ2-1, with 13 bases fitting TRBD2. The CDR3 is made up of 14 amino acids. With V trimmed by 6 bases and J by 9 bases, 5 bases remained unmatched. The germline V gene encodes CDR1 WNHNN and CDR2 SYGVQD (reference sequence). CDR3: CASSRTSGSGEQFF. The DNA for the CDR3 is TGCGCCAGCAGCCGGACTAGCGGGAGCGGTGAGCAGTTCTTC.

This clone has only a few counts. The chain combines TRBV7-3 with TRBJ1-5; D not resolved. CDR1 is SGHTA and CDR2 is FQGTGA in the germline V gene. The V end was cut by 2 bases, the J end by 7 bases, with 12 bases between. There are 14 residues in the CDR3. This CDR3 is CASSLEVGWQPQHF. DNA for the CDR3: TGTGCCAGCAGCTTAGAGGTGGGTTGGCAGCCCCAGCATTTT.

A note on this clone: The same CDR3 also results from other DNA sequences found in this sample. The chain carries TRBV28 and TRBJ2-3, with 8 bases aligning to TRBD2. CDR1 is MDHEN and CDR2 is SYDVKM in the germline V gene. Trimming cost V 1 base and J 2 bases; bases outside gene matches: 5. The CDR3 contains 16 residues. In nucleotides, the CDR3 is TGTGCCAGCAGTTTATCCCCTAGCGGGTTCACAGATACGCAGTATTTT. Translation: CASSLSPSGFTDTQYF.